Listed here are 6 T cell receptor beta chains from one sample, sequenced in a study of shared clonotypes between healthy human individuals. Using immunoSEQ multiplex PCR, the repertoire was profiled, and TCRdb retains in-frame clones only, with some absent. The sample has roughly 490,000 clones, about 80% seen once. The sequenced sample consisted of PBMCs. These receptors were collected from a middle-aged woman in good health. Some clones in this sample may be carry-over from other donors' samples.

The gene calls are TRBV27 and TRBJ2-2; 7 bases agree with TRBD2. Unmatched junction bases numbered 4, after V lost 6 bases and J lost 6 bases. Germline loops: CDR1 MNHEY, CDR2 SMNVEV (reference sequence). The CDR3 length is 13 residues. The CDR3 nucleotides are TGTGCCAGCAGCCCCAGCGGGGCCGGGGAGCTGTTTTTT. This translates into CASSPSGAGELFF.

The gene calls are TRBV29-1 and TRBJ1-2; 8 positions match TRBD1. From germline, CDR1 is SQVTM and CDR2 ANQGSEA. This CDR3 has 14 residues. Unmatched junction bases numbered 10, after V lost 3 bases and J lost 7 bases. The CDR3 here is CSVDESGQVVGYTF. CDR3 coding DNA: TGCAGCGTTGACGAATCGGGACAGGTGGTTGGCTACACCTTC.

This clone showed up just once. A read error is the likely source, as a far larger clone sits one nucleotide away. This chain connects TRBV7-2 to TRBJ2-3; TRBD2 agrees at 9 bases. This CDR3 contains 17 residues. Germline assignment: CDR1 SGHTA and CDR2 FQGNSA. CDR3 coding DNA: TGTGCCGGCAGCCAAGAAGTGGTTAGCGGGAGTTGGTATACGCAGTATTTT. Its translation is CAGSQEVVSGSWYTQYF.

This clone was seen many times. The chain joins TRBV7-2 to TRBJ2-5; D is unresolved. V was cut by 1 base and J by 2 bases, with 11 bases left in between. In germline, CDR1 is SGHTA, CDR2 FQGNSA. CDR3 length: 15 amino acids. In nucleotides, the CDR3 is TGTGCCAGCAGCTTAGTAGATAATCCGCAAGAGACCCAGTACTTC. It encodes CASSLVDNPQETQYF.

This clone was seen just once. The rearrangement uses TRBV2 and TRBJ2-7, with D unresolved. The CDR3 loop spans 13 amino acids. V shed 6 bases and J shed 3 bases, with 12 bases lying between them. CDR1 is SNHLY, CDR2 FYNNEI, per germline. Written as DNA, the CDR3 is TGTGCCAGCAGGAACGACCCTTACTACGAGCAGTACTTC. It encodes CASRNDPYYEQYF.

J is TRBJ2-7 and V is TRBV9; 7 nucleotides align to TRBD2. CDR3 size: 14 residues. V gave up 0 bases and J gave up 2 bases; unmatched junction bases: 2. Germline CDR1 is SGDLS and CDR2 is YYNGEE. The CDR3 DNA is TGTGCCAGCAGCGTAGAGGCGGGAGCCTACGAGCAGTACTTC. Encoded protein: CASSVEAGAYEQYF.